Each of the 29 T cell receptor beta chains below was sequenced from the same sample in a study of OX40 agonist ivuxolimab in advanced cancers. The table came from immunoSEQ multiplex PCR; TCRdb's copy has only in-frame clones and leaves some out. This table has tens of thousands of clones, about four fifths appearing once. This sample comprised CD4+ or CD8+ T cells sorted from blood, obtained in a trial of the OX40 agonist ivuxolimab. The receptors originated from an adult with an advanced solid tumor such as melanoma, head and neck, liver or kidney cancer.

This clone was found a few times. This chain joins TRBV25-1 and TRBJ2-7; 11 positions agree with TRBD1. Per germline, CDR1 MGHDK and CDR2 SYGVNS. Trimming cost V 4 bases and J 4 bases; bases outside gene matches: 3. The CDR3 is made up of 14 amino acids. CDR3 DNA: TGTGCCAGCAGTGCATGGGACAGGGGGTACGAGCAGTACTTC. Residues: CASSAWDRGYEQYF.

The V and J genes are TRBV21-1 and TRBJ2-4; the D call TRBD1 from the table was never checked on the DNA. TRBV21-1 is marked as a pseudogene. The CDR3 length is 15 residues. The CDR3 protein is CASSEGTGVKNIQYF. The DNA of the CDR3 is TGTGCCAGCAGCGAGGGGACAGGGGTCAAAAACATTCAGTACTTC.

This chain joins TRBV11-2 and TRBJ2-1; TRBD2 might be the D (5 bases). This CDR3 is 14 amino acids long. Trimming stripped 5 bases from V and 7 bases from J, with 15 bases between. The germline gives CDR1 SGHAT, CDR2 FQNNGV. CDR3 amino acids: CASSHLAGGNEQFF. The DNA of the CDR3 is TGTGCCAGCAGCCACTTGGCCGGCGGGAATGAGCAGTTCTTC.

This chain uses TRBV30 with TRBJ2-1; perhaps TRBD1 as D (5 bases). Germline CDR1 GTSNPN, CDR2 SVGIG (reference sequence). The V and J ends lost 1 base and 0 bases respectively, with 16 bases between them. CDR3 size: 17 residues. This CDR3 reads CAWSAGRTRVSYNEQFF. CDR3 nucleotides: TGTGCCTGGAGTGCGGGCCGGACACGCGTCTCCTACAATGAGCAGTTCTTC.

CDR3 bases: TGTGCCAGCAGCTTAGGGACAGCTTTGAACACTGAAGCTTTCTTT. This gives the protein CASSLGTALNTEAFF. The gene calls are TRBV7-2 and TRBJ1-1, with D perhaps matching TRBD1 (6 bases). The V end lost 1 base, the J end lost 0 bases, and 9 bases lay between the germline ends. Germline assignment: CDR1 SGHTA and CDR2 FQGNSA. The CDR3 has 15 amino acids.

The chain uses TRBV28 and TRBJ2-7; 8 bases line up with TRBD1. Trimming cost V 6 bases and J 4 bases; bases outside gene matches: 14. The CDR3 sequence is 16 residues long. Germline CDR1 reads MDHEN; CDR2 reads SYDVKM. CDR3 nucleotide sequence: TGTGCCAGCAGCCCCGGGTGGGGGACAGGACAATACGAGCAGTACTTC. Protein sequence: CASSPGWGTGQYEQYF.

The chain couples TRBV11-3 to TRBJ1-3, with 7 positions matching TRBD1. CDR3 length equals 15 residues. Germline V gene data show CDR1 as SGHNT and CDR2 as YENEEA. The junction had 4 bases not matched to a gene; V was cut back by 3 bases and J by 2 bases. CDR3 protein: CASSFLDRTGNTIYF. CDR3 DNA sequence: TGTGCCAGCAGCTTCCTGGACAGGACTGGAAACACCATATATTTT.

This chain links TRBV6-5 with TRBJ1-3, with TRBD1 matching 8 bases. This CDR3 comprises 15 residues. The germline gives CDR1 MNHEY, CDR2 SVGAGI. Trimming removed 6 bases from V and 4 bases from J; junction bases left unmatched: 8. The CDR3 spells CASRGQGAMGNTIYF. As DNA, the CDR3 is TGTGCCAGCAGGGGGCAGGGGGCGATGGGAAACACCATATATTTT.

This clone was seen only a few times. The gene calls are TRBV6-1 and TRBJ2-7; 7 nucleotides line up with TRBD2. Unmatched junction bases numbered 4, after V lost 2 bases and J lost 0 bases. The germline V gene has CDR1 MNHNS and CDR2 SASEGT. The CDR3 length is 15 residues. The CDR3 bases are TGTGCCAGCAGTGAACAGGGCGGGAGCTCCTACGAGCAGTACTTC. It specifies CASSEQGGSSYEQYF.

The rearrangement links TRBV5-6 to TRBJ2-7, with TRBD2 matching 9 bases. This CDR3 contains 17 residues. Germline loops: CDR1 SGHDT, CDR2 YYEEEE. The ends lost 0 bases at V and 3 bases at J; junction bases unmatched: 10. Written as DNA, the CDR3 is TGTGCCAGCAGCTTGGCCACTAGCGGGCCAAAAAGCTACGAGCAGTACTTC. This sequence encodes CASSLATSGPKSYEQYF. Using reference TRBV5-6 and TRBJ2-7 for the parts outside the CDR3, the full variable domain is DAGVTQSPTHLIKTRGQQVTLRCSPKSGHDTVSWYQQALGQGPQFIFQYYEEEERQRGNFPDRFSGHQFPNYSSELNVNALLLGDSALYLCASSLATSGPKSYEQYFGPGTRLTVT.

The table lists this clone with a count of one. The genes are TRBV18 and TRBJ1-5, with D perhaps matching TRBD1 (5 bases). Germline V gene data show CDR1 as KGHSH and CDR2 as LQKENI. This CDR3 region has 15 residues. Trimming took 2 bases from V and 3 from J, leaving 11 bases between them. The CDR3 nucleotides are TGTGCCAGCTCACCATGGGGCAGCGACAATCAGCCCCAGCATTTT. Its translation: CASSPWGSDNQPQHF.

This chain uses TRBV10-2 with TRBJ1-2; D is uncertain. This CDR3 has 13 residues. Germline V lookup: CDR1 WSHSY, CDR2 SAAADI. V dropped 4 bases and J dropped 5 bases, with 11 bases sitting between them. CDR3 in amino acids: CASSGIVGYGYTF. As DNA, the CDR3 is TGCGCCAGCAGTGGTATAGTGGGGTATGGCTACACCTTC.

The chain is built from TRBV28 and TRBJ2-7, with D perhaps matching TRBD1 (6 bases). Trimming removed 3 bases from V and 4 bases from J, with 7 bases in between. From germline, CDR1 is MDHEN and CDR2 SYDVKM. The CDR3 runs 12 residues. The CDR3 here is CASSFRGYEQYF. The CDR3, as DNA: TGTGCCAGCAGTTTCAGGGGATACGAGCAGTACTTC.

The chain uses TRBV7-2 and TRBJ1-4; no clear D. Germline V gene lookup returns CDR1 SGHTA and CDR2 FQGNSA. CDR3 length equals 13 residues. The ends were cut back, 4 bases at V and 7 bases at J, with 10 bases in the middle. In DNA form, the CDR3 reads TGTGCCAGCAGCTCGAGGGAGGGTGAAAAACTGTTTTTT. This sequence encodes CASSSREGEKLFF.

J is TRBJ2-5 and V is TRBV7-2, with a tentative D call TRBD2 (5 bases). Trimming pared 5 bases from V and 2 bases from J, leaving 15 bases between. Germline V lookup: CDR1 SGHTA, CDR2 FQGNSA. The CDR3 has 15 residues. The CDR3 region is CASSVLRGLQETQYF. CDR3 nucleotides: TGTGCCAGCAGCGTATTACGGGGTTTACAAGAGACCCAGTACTTC. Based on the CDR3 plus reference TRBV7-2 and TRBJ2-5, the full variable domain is GAGVSQSPSNKVTEKGKDVELRCDPISGHTALYWYRQSLGQGLEFLIYFQGNSAPDKSGLPSDRFSAERTGGSVSTLTIQRTQQEDSAVYLCASSVLRGLQETQYFGPGTRLLVL.

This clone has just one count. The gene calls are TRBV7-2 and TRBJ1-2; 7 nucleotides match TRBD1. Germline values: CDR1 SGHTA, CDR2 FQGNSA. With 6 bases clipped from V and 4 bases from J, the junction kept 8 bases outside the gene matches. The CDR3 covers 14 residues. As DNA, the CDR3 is TGTGCCAGCAGTGGACAGGCGCTCCCCTATGGCTACACCTTC. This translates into CASSGQALPYGYTF.

CDR3 DNA: TGTGCCAGCAGTCCCTGGACAGGAGGAACGTACGAGCAGTACTTC. It specifies CASSPWTGGTYEQYF. The rearrangement links TRBV27 to TRBJ2-7; TRBD1 agrees at 7 bases. The CDR3 runs to 15 residues. V lost 5 bases, J lost 4 bases, and 11 bases stayed unmatched. Germline loops: CDR1 MNHEY, CDR2 SMNVEV (reference sequence).

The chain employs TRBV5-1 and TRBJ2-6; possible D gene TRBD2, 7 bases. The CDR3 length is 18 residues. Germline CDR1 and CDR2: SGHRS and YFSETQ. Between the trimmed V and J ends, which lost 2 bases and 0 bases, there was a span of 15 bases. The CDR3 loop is CASSLGGADPSGANVLTF. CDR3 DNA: TGCGCCAGCAGCTTAGGGGGGGCAGACCCCTCTGGGGCCAACGTCCTGACTTTC. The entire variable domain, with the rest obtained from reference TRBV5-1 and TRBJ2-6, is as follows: KAGVTQTPRYLIKTRGQQVTLSCSPISGHRSVSWYQQTPGQGLQFLFEYFSETQRNKGNFPGRFSGRQFSNSRSEMNVSTLELGDSALYLCASSLGGADPSGANVLTFGAGSRLTVL.

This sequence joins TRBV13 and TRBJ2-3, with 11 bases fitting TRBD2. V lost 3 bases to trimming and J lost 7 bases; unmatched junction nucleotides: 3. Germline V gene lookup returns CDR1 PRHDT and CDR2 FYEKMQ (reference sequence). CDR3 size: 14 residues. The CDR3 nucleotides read TGTGCCAGCAGCTTTAGCGGGGGGGGGTATACGCAGTATTTT. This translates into CASSFSGGGYTQYF. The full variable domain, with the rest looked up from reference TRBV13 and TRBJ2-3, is AAGVIQSPRHLIKEKRETATLKCYPIPRHDTVYWYQQGPGQDPQFLISFYEKMQSDKGSIPDRFSAQQFSDYHSELNMSSLELGDSALYFCASSFSGGGYTQYFGPGTRLTVL.

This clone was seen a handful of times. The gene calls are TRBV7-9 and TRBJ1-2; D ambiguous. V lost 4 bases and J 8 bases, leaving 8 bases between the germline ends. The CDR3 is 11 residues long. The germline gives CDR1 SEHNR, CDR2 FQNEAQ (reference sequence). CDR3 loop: CASSSFWGYTF. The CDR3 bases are TGTGCCAGCAGCTCATTTTGGGGCTACACCTTC.

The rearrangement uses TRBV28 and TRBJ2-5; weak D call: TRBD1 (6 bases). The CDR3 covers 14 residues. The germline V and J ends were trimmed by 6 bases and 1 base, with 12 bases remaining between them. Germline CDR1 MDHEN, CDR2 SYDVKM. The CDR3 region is CASSPRQVQETQYF. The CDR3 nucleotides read TGTGCCAGCAGCCCAAGACAGGTCCAAGAGACCCAGTACTTC. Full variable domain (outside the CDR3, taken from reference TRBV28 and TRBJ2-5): DVKVTQSSRYLVKRTGEKVFLECVQDMDHENMFWYRQDPGLGLRLIYFSYDVKMKEKGDIPEGYSVSREKKERFSLILESASTNQTSMYLCASSPRQVQETQYFGPGTRLLVL.

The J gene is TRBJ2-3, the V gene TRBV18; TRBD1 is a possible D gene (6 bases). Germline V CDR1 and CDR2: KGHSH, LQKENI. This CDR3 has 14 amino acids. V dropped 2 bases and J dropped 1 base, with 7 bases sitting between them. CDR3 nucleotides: TGTGCCAGCTCACCAAACAGGGGCACAGATACGCAGTATTTT. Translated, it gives CASSPNRGTDTQYF. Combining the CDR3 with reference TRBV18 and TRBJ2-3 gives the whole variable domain NAGVMQNPRHLVRRRGQEARLRCSPMKGHSHVYWYRQLPEEGLKFMVYLQKENIIDESGMPKERFSAEFPKEGPSILRIQQVVRGDSAAYFCASSPNRGTDTQYFGPGTRLTVL.

The CDR3 is CASSLDGRGDTEAFF. CDR3 DNA: TGCGCCAGCAGCTTGGACGGGCGTGGAGACACTGAAGCTTTCTTT. The chain uses TRBV5-1 and TRBJ1-1, with D unresolved. Germline V gene lookup returns CDR1 SGHRS and CDR2 YFSETQ. V lost 0 bases and J lost 3, with 12 bases in between. This CDR3 is built from 15 residues.

DNA for the CDR3: TGTGCCATCAGTGAGTCTTGGGGGTCGAGCTCCTACGAGCAGTACGTC. The encoded protein is CAISESWGSSSYEQYV. The chain carries TRBV10-3 and TRBJ2-7, with D perhaps being TRBD1 or TRBD2 (5 bases each). V was cut by 0 bases and J by 0 bases, with 12 bases left in between. Germline V gene data show CDR1 as ENHRY and CDR2 as SYGVKD. The CDR3 covers 16 residues.

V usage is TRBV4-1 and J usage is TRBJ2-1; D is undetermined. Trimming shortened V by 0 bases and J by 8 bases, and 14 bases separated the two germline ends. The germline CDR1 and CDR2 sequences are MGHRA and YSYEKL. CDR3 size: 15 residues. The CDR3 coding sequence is TGCGCCAGCAGCCAAGATGTCCGGTCAAGCTATGAGCAGTTCTTC. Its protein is CASSQDVRSSYEQFF.

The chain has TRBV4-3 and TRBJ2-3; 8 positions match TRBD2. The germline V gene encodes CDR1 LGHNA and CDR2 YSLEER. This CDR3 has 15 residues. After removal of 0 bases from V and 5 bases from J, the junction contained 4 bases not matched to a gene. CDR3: CASSQDTGGLDTQYF. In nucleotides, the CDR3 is TGCGCCAGCAGCCAAGACACGGGAGGGCTAGATACGCAGTATTTT.

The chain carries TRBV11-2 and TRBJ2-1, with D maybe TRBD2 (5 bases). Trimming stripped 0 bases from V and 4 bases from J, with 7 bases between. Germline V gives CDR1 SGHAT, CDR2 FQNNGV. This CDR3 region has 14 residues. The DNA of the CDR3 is TGTGCCAGCAGCTTAGAGAGGGTTTACAATGAGCAGTTCTTC. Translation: CASSLERVYNEQFF.

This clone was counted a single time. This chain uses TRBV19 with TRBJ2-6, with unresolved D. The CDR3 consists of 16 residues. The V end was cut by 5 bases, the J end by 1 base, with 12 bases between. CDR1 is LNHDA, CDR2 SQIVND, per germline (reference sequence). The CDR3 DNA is TGTGCCAGTAGTCCTTGGGTTATTTCTGGGGCCAACGTCCTGACTTTC. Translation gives CASSPWVISGANVLTF.

The CDR3 spells CASNPGEMNTGELFF. As DNA, the CDR3 is TGTGCCAGCAATCCAGGGGAAATGAACACCGGGGAGCTGTTTTTT. The chain uses TRBV2 and TRBJ2-2; tentative D call: TRBD1 (6 bases). The length of the CDR3 is 15 residues. Trimming removed 7 bases from V and 1 base from J, with 13 bases in between. Germline V lookup: CDR1 SNHLY, CDR2 FYNNEI.